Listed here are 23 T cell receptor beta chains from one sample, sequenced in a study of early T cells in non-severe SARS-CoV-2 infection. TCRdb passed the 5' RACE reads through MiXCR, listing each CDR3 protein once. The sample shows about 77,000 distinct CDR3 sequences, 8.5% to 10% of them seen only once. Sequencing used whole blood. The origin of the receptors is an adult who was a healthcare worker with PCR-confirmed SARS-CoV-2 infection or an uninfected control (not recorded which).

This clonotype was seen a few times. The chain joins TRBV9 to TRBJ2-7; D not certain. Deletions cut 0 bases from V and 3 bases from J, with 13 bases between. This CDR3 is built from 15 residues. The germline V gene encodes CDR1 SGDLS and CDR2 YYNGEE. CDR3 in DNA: TGTGCCAGCAGCGTAGGCGGTGGGCCTCTCTACGAGCAGTACTTC. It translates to CASSVGGGPLYEQYF.

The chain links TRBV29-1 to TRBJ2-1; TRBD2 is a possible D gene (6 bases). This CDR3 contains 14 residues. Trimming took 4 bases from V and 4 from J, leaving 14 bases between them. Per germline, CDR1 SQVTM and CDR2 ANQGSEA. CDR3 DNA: TGCAGCGTTGGGACGGTAGCGGATTACAATGAGCAGTTCTTC. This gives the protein CSVGTVADYNEQFF.

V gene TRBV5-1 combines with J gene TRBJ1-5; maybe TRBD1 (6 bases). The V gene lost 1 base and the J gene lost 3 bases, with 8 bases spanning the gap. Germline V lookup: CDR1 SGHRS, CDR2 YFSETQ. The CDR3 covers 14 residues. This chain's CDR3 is CASSLWGPNQPQHF. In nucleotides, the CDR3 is TGCGCCAGCAGCTTGTGGGGGCCCAATCAGCCCCAGCATTTT.

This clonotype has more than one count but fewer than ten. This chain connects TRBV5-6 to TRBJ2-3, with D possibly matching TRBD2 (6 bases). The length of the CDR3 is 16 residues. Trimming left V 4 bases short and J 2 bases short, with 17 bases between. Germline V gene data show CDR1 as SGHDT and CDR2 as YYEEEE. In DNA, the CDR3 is TGTGCCAGCAGCAATGCCGGGACTGGGGTCACAGATACGCAGTATTTT. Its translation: CASSNAGTGVTDTQYF.

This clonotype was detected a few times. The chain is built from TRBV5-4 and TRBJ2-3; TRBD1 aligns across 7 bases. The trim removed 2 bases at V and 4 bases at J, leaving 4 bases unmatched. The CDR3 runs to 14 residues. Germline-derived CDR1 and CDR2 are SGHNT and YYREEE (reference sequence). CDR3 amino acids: CASSLTGVPDTQYF. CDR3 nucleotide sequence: TGTGCCAGCAGCTTAACAGGGGTCCCAGATACGCAGTATTTT.

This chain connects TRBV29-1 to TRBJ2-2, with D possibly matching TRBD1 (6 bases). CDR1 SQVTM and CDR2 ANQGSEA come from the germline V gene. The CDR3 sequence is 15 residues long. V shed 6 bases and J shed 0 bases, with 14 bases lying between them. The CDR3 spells CSVARDTSNTGELFF. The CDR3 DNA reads TGCAGCGTGGCCCGGGACACCTCGAACACCGGGGAGCTGTTTTTT.

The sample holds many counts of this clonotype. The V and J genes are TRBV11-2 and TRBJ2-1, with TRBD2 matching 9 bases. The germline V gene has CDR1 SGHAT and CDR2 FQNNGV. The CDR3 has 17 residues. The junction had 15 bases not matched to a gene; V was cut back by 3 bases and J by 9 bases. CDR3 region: CASSFLGSGSPRGEQFF. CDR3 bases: TGTGCCAGCAGCTTTCTTGGTAGCGGGAGCCCTAGGGGTGAGCAGTTCTTC.

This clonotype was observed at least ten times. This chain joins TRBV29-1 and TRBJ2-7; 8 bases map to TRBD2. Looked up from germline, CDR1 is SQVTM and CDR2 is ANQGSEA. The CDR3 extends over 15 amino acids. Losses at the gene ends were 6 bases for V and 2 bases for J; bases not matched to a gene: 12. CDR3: CSVGRVGTRAYEQYF. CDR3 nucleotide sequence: TGCAGCGTCGGGAGAGTGGGGACTAGAGCCTACGAGCAGTACTTC.

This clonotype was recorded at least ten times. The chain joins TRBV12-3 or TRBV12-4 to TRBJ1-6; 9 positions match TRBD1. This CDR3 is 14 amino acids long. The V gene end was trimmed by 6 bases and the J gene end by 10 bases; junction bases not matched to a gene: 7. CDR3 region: CASRTGQGWSPLHF. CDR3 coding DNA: TGTGCCAGCAGGACGGGACAGGGTTGGTCACCCCTCCACTTT.

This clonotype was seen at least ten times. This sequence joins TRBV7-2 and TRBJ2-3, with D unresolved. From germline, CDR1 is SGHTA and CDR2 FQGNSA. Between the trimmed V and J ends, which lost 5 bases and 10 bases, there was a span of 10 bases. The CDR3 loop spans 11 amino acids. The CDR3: CASSATTPQYF. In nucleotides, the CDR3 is TGTGCCAGCAGCGCGACCACTCCGCAGTATTTT.

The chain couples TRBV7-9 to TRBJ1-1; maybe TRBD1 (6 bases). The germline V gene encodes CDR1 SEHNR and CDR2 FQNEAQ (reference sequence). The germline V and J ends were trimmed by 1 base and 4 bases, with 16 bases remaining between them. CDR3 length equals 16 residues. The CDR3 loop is CASSLGGSTGRTEAFF. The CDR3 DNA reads TGTGCCAGCAGCTTAGGGGGGTCAACAGGGCGCACTGAAGCTTTCTTT.

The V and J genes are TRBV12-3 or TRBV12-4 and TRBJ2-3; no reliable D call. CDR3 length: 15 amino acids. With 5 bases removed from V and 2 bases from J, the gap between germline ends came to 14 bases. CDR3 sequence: CASSPDRWDTDTQYF. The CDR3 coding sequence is TGTGCCAGCAGTCCGGATAGATGGGACACAGATACGCAGTATTTT.

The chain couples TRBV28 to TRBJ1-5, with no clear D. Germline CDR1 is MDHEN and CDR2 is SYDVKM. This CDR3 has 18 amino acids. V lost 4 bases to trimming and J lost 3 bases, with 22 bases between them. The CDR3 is CASSSYPPERVVNQPQHF. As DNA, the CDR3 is TGTGCCAGCAGTTCATACCCCCCGGAAAGGGTTGTCAATCAGCCCCAGCATTTT.

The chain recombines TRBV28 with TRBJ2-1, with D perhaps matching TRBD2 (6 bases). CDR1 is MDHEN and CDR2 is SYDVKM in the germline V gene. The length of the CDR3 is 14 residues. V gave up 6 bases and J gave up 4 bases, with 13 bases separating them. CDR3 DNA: TGTGCCAGCAGCCGTAGCGGCCCTTACAATGAGCAGTTCTTC. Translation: CASSRSGPYNEQFF.

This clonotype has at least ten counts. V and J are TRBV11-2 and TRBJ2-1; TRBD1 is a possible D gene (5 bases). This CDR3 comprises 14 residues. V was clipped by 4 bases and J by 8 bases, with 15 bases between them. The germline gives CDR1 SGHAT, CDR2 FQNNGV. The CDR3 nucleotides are TGTGCCAGCAGCTATGCAGGGTTTAGGGATGAGCAGTTCTTC. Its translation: CASSYAGFRDEQFF. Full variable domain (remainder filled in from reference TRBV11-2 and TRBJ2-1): EAGVAQSPRYKIIEKRQSVAFWCNPISGHATLYWYQQILGQGPKLLIQFQNNGVVDDSQLPKDRFSAERLKGVDSTLKIQPAKLEDSAVYLCASSYAGFRDEQFFGPGTRLTVL.

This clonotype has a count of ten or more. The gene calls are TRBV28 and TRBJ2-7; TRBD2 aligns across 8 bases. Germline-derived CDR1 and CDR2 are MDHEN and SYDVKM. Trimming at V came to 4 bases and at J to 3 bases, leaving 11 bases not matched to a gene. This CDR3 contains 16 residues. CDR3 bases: TGTGCCAGCAGTTGGACCGGGAGGGTGAGAATCTACGAGCAGTACTTC. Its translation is CASSWTGRVRIYEQYF.

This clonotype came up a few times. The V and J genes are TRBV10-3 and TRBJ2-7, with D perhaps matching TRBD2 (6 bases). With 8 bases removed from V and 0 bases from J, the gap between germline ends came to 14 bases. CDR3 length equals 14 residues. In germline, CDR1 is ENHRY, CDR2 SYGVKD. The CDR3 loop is CAIGPGLNSYEQYF. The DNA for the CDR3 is TGTGCCATCGGCCCGGGACTGAACTCCTACGAGCAGTACTTC.

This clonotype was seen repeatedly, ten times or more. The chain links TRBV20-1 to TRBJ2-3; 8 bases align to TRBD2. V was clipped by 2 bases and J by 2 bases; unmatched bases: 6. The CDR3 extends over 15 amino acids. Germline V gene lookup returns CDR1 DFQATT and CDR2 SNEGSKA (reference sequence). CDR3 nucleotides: TGCAGTGCTAGACCACTAGCGGTTCCCACAGATACGCAGTATTTT. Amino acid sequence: CSARPLAVPTDTQYF.

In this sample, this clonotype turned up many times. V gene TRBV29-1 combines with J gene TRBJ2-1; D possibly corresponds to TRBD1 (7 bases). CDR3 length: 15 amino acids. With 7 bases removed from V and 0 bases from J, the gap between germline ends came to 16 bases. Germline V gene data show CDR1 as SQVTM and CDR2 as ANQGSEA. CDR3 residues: CSGGDRDSSYNEQFF. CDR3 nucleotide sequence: TGCAGCGGGGGGGATCGGGACAGCTCCTACAATGAGCAGTTCTTC.

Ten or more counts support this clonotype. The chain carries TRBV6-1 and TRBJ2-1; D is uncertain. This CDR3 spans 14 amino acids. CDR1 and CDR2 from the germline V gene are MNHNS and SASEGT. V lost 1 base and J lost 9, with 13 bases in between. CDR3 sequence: CASSEGLRAFEQFF. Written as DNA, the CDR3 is TGTGCCAGCAGTGAAGGGTTACGAGCGTTTGAGCAGTTCTTC.

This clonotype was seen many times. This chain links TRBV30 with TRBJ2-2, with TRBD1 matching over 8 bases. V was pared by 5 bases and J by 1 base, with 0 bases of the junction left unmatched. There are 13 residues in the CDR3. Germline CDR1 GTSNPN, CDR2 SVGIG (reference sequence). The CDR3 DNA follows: TGTGCCTGGGGGACAGGGAACACCGGGGAGCTGTTTTTT. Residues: CAWGTGNTGELFF.

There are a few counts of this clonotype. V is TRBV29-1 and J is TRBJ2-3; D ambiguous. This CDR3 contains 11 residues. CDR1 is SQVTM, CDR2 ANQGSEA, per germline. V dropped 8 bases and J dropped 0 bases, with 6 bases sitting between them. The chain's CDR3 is CSLTSTDTQYF. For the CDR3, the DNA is TGCAGCCTCACTAGCACAGATACGCAGTATTTT.

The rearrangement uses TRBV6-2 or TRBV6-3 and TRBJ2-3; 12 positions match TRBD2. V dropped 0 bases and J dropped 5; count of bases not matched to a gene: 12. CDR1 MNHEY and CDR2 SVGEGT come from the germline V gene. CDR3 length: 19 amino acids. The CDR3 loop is CASSYSSATSGRAIDTQYF. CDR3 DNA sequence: TGTGCCAGCAGTTACTCGAGTGCGACTAGCGGGAGAGCGATAGATACGCAGTATTTT.